These 16 T cell receptor beta chains came from one sample sequenced in a study of blood T cell repertoires in COVID-19. Assay: immunoSEQ multiplex PCR; the TCRdb copy retains only in-frame clones and omits some. This sample has about 200,000 clones, with 85% to 90% found just once. Specimen: peripheral blood. The source is a woman in her forties or fifties with acute or convalescent COVID-19.

J is TRBJ2-7 and V is TRBV18; 8 nucleotides align to TRBD1. The CDR3 extends over 14 amino acids. Germline CDR1 is KGHSH and CDR2 is LQKENI. Trimming removed 2 bases from V and 5 bases from J; junction bases left unmatched: 5. The CDR3 sequence: CASSPMDRDHEQYF. CDR3 coding DNA: TGTGCCAGCTCACCAATGGACAGGGACCACGAGCAGTACTTC.

This chain connects TRBV9 to TRBJ2-5; perhaps TRBD1 as D (5 bases). Germline V gives CDR1 SGDLS, CDR2 YYNGEE. Trimming took 0 bases from V and 4 from J, leaving 13 bases between them. This CDR3 spans 15 amino acids. The CDR3 DNA reads TGTGCCAGCAGCGTAGTTGACAGTTTTGGAGAGACCCAGTACTTC. Encoded protein: CASSVVDSFGETQYF.

CDR3 in amino acids: CASSPNGDYGYTF. DNA of the CDR3: TGCGCCAGCAGCCCTAACGGGGACTATGGCTACACCTTC. The chain is built from TRBV5-1 and TRBJ1-2; D call uncertain. The CDR3 totals 13 residues. The germline CDR1 and CDR2 sequences are SGHRS and YFSETQ. Trimming left V 4 bases short and J 3 bases short, with 10 bases between.

V and J are TRBV29-1 and TRBJ1-1; D is undetermined. This CDR3 has 12 residues. The V gene's germline CDR1 is SQVTM and CDR2 ANQGSEA. The V end lost 4 bases, the J end lost 11 bases, and 17 bases lay between the germline ends. The CDR3 nucleotides read TGCAGCGTTGTCGGAGGGTCCGAGGCGGCTTTCTTT. Translation: CSVVGGSEAAFF.

The CDR3 DNA is TGTGCCAGCAGCTCCACAGGGAGTGGAAACACCATATATTTT. Translated, it gives CASSSTGSGNTIYF. The genes are TRBV7-8 and TRBJ1-3, with D possibly being TRBD1 (6 bases). The CDR3 extends over 14 amino acids. V lost 4 bases to trimming and J lost 3 bases, with 10 bases between them. From germline, CDR1 is SGHVS and CDR2 FQNEAQ.

The gene calls are TRBV6-1 and TRBJ2-2; 11 nucleotides agree with TRBD2. Per germline, CDR1 MNHNS and CDR2 SASEGT. There are 15 residues in the CDR3. V lost 4 bases, J lost 7 bases, and 5 bases stayed unmatched. The CDR3 coding sequence is TGTGCCAGCAGTGTAGCGGGAGGGCCGTTCGGGGAGCTGTTTTTT. Encoded protein: CASSVAGGPFGELFF.

This rearrangement joins TRBV12-3 or TRBV12-4 to TRBJ1-2; the D is unclear. The CDR3 spans 13 residues. Trimming pared 9 bases from V and 4 bases from J, leaving 15 bases between. CDR3: CASSHVALYGYTF. Written as DNA, the CDR3 is TGTGCCAGTAGCCATGTGGCTCTCTATGGCTACACCTTC.

V usage is TRBV2 and J usage is TRBJ1-4; 9 bases match TRBD1. Looked up from germline, CDR1 is SNHLY and CDR2 is FYNNEI. The CDR3 sequence is 14 residues long. V lost 10 bases, J lost 8 bases, and 11 bases stayed unmatched. The CDR3 loop reads CATQRTGAKEKLFF. The CDR3 nucleotides are TGTGCCACCCAAAGGACAGGGGCAAAAGAAAAACTGTTTTTT.

The chain is built from TRBV6-6 and TRBJ2-7; 7 bases are a match to TRBD2. V lost 6 bases, J lost 3 bases, and 8 bases stayed unmatched. The germline V gene has CDR1 MNHNY and CDR2 SVGAGI (reference sequence). The CDR3 is 14 residues long. As DNA, the CDR3 is TGTGCCAGCAGCTTGATGAGCGGGGACTACGAGCAGTACTTC. Translated: CASSLMSGDYEQYF.

The rearrangement joins TRBV5-1 to TRBJ2-1; 9 bases fit TRBD1. CDR3 size: 14 residues. The trim removed 6 bases at V and 5 bases at J, leaving 6 bases unmatched. CDR1 and CDR2 (germline): SGHRS, YFSETQ. The CDR3 sequence: CASIPDRGNNEQFF. In nucleotides, the CDR3 is TGCGCCAGCATCCCGGACAGGGGTAACAATGAGCAGTTCTTC.

Here the CDR3 DNA reads TGTGCCAGCAGCTTGACTAGCGGTACCCAAGAGACCCAGTACTTC. It is translated as CASSLTSGTQETQYF. This chain uses TRBV5-4 with TRBJ2-5; the match to TRBD2 covers 8 bases. The CDR3 runs 15 residues. The J segment lost 1 base and the V segment lost 1 base, leaving 3 bases of the junction unmatched. Germline loops: CDR1 SGHNT, CDR2 YYREEE (reference sequence).

The V call is TRBV24-1, the J call TRBJ1-5, with D tentatively TRBD1 (5 bases). Looked up from germline, CDR1 is KGHDR and CDR2 is SFDVKD. This CDR3 contains 19 residues. The germline V and J ends were trimmed by 4 bases and 0 bases, with 21 bases remaining between them. CDR3 loop: CATSDSQGANLYSNQPQHF. The CDR3, as DNA: TGTGCCACCAGTGACTCACAAGGGGCCAATCTATATAGCAATCAGCCCCAGCATTTT.

CDR3 amino acids: CASVSGTVNSPLHF. CDR3 DNA sequence: TGCGCCAGCGTCTCCGGGACAGTTAATTCACCCCTCCACTTT. This chain joins TRBV10-2 and TRBJ1-6, with TRBD1 matching 7 bases. The V gene end was trimmed by 8 bases and the J gene end by 6 bases; junction bases not matched to a gene: 7. The germline V gene encodes CDR1 WSHSY and CDR2 SAAADI. CDR3 size: 14 residues.

The rearrangement joins TRBV10-1 to TRBJ2-3; 14 bases are a match to TRBD2. Germline V gives CDR1 WNHNN, CDR2 SYGVQD (reference sequence). Germline trimming cut 5 bases from V and 4 bases from J; bases unmatched to any gene: 5. The CDR3 extends over 16 amino acids. For the CDR3, the DNA is TGCGCCAGCAGTCCTGGACTAGCGGGAGGTTCAGATACGCAGTATTTT. Its translation is CASSPGLAGGSDTQYF.

The gene calls are TRBV6-2 or TRBV6-3 and TRBJ1-5; 7 positions match TRBD1. Germline values: CDR1 MNHEY, CDR2 SVGEGT. CDR3 length: 13 amino acids. Germline trimming cut 6 bases from V and 6 bases from J; bases unmatched to any gene: 5. In DNA form, the CDR3 reads TGTGCCAGCAGCGACAGGGTAGGTCAGCCCCAGCATTTT. It encodes CASSDRVGQPQHF.

This chain joins TRBV11-3 and TRBJ1-6, with 7 positions matching TRBD1. Germline V gene lookup returns CDR1 SGHNT and CDR2 YENEEA. After removal of 5 bases from V and 7 bases from J, the junction contained 11 bases not matched to a gene. The CDR3 totals 16 residues. The CDR3 here is CASSPGTATANSPLHF. CDR3 bases: TGTGCCAGCAGCCCCGGGACAGCTACCGCAAATTCACCCCTCCACTTT.